One sample yielded the 21 T cell receptor beta chains listed below, sequenced in a study of CD4+ T cells in melanoma. Clones were sequenced by immunoSEQ multiplex PCR, and TCRdb holds only the in-frame ones, with some missing. The sample shows 140,000 or so clones, around 90% of them seen only once. The receptors stem from a human donor with melanoma.

The rearrangement links TRBV9 to TRBJ1-3; D uncertain. There are 14 residues in the CDR3. V was cut by 3 bases and J by 4 bases, with 11 bases left in between. The germline gives CDR1 SGDLS, CDR2 YYNGEE. Written as DNA, the CDR3 is TGTGCCAGCAGCGACCCCGGGAGAGGAAACACCATATATTTT. Its translation is CASSDPGRGNTIYF.

The V call is TRBV5-1, the J call TRBJ2-3; perhaps TRBD1 as D (6 bases). Trimming pared 4 bases from V and 4 bases from J, leaving 13 bases between. CDR3 length equals 14 residues. From germline, CDR1 is SGHRS and CDR2 YFSETQ. The chain's CDR3 is CASSRRTVADTQYF. In DNA form, the CDR3 reads TGCGCCAGCAGCCGGCGGACAGTAGCAGATACGCAGTATTTT.

V usage is TRBV5-4 and J usage is TRBJ2-5; D gene ambiguous. V gave up 4 bases and J gave up 5 bases, with 15 bases separating them. The CDR3 runs to 14 residues. Germline V gene lookup returns CDR1 SGHNT and CDR2 YYREEE (reference sequence). DNA for the CDR3: TGTGCCAGCAGCCGACCTGGTTGGGGTGAGACCCAGTACTTC. Protein product: CASSRPGWGETQYF.

The gene calls are TRBV30 and TRBJ1-2; no clear D gene. Trimming shortened V by 2 bases and J by 7 bases, and 14 bases separated the two germline ends. This CDR3 is built from 13 residues. Per the germline V gene, CDR1 is GTSNPN and CDR2 is SVGIG (reference sequence). The CDR3 coding sequence is TGTGCCTGGAGTTTCACGGGCTCTGGTGGCTACACCTTC. Translating it yields CAWSFTGSGGYTF.

The J gene is TRBJ2-3, the V gene TRBV5-1, with 8 nucleotides matching TRBD1. The CDR3 sequence is 16 residues long. V shed 0 bases and J 1 base; nucleotides not matched to a gene: 4. Germline V gene data show CDR1 as SGHRS and CDR2 as YFSETQ. This CDR3 reads CASSLGGTGRTDTQYF. The CDR3 nucleotides read TGCGCCAGCAGCTTGGGGGGGACAGGCCGCACAGATACGCAGTATTTT.

The rearrangement links TRBV29-1 to TRBJ1-5; 9 nucleotides match TRBD1. CDR3 length: 13 residues. J was trimmed by 4 bases and V by 6 bases; bases with no gene match: 4. Germline V gene data show CDR1 as SQVTM and CDR2 as ANQGSEA. This CDR3 reads CSVGTGTNQPQHF. DNA of the CDR3: TGCAGCGTGGGGACAGGGACTAATCAGCCCCAGCATTTT.

For this clone: The same CDR3 is also encoded by other DNA sequences in this sample. The genes are TRBV5-1 and TRBJ1-1; the D gene is possibly TRBD1 (5 bases). There are 13 residues in the CDR3. V was clipped by 1 base and J by 6 bases, with 10 bases between them. Germline V gene lookup returns CDR1 SGHRS and CDR2 YFSETQ. CDR3 DNA: TGCGCCAGCAGCTTGTTGGGGGTGGCTGAAGCTTTCTTT. Protein product: CASSLLGVAEAFF.

The rearrangement joins TRBV9 to TRBJ1-3, with 7 bases fitting TRBD1. This CDR3 is built from 17 residues. Trimming removed 1 base from V and 3 bases from J; junction bases left unmatched: 10. Per germline, CDR1 SGDLS and CDR2 YYNGEE. The CDR3 DNA follows: TGTGCCAGCAGCGTAAAACAGGGGCCCTCTGATGGAAACACCATATATTTT. It codes for CASSVKQGPSDGNTIYF.

J is TRBJ2-3 and V is TRBV7-3; D call uncertain. There are 15 residues in the CDR3. Germline assignment: CDR1 SGHTA and CDR2 FQGTGA. The V end was cut by 3 bases, the J end by 1 base, with 11 bases between. The CDR3 sequence: CASSFFYGGTDTQYF. The CDR3 coding sequence is TGTGCCAGCAGCTTTTTCTATGGTGGCACAGATACGCAGTATTTT.

V and J are TRBV6-1 and TRBJ1-1, with D hard to call. This CDR3 region has 14 residues. In germline, CDR1 is MNHNS, CDR2 SASEGT. V was clipped by 1 base and J by 4 bases, with 10 bases between them. CDR3 DNA sequence: TGTGCCAGCAGTGAAGTCTCAGGAGTCACTGAAGCTTTCTTT. Its translation: CASSEVSGVTEAFF.

This clone is a singleton in its sample. The chain uses TRBV5-1 and TRBJ1-1; D possibly corresponds to TRBD1 (5 bases). Deletions cut 4 bases from V and 0 bases from J, with 16 bases between. CDR3 length: 16 amino acids. CDR1 is SGHRS, CDR2 YFSETQ, per germline. CDR3 DNA sequence: TGCGCCAGCAGCCTCCTGCGGGGCAGCGTGAACACTGAAGCTTTCTTT. Its protein product is CASSLLRGSVNTEAFF.

The chain's CDR3 is CASSSPGLAGLSSYEQYF. The CDR3, as DNA: TGTGCCAGCAGCTCCCCAGGACTAGCGGGGCTGAGCTCCTACGAGCAGTACTTC. This sequence joins TRBV21-1 and TRBJ2-7; the table's D call, TRBD2, was not checked against the DNA. TRBV21-1 is a known pseudogene. The length of the CDR3 is 18 residues.

The chain employs TRBV5-1 and TRBJ2-2, with D tentatively TRBD2 (6 bases). The CDR3 is 16 residues long. V shed 4 bases and J shed 5 bases, with 18 bases lying between them. Germline CDR1 and CDR2: SGHRS and YFSETQ. CDR3 protein: CASSLTGSSSTGELFF. The CDR3 coding sequence is TGCGCCAGCAGCCTAACCGGGAGCTCCTCAACCGGGGAGCTGTTTTTT.

This clone was seen just once. The chain is built from TRBV4-1 and TRBJ1-4, with D hard to call. Trimming shortened V by 1 base and J by 3 bases, and 9 bases separated the two germline ends. Germline V gene lookup returns CDR1 MGHRA and CDR2 YSYEKL. CDR3 size: 15 residues. CDR3 coding DNA: TGCGCCAGCAGCCAAGGACGTAGAGCTAATGAAAAACTGTTTTTT. This sequence encodes CASSQGRRANEKLFF.

The rearrangement links TRBV4-2 to TRBJ2-2; D may be TRBD2 (5 bases). This CDR3 is 16 amino acids long. Trimming stripped 0 bases from V and 4 bases from J, with 12 bases between. In germline, CDR1 is LGHNA, CDR2 YNFKEQ. CDR3 nucleotide sequence: TGTGCCAGCAGCCAAGATTTGGGGAGCTCCACCGGGGAGCTGTTTTTT. Protein product: CASSQDLGSSTGELFF.

The chain combines TRBV6-5 with TRBJ2-7, with 7 bases that match TRBD1. Germline V gene sequence: CDR1 MNHEY, CDR2 SVGAGI. Trimming removed 6 bases from V and 2 bases from J; junction bases left unmatched: 1. The length of the CDR3 is 12 residues. DNA of the CDR3: TGTGCCAGCAGCCAGGGGGCCTACGAGCAGTACTTC. It encodes CASSQGAYEQYF.

The chain links TRBV6-5 to TRBJ1-3; D uncertain. V was pared by 6 bases and J by 0 bases, with 9 bases between. CDR1 is MNHEY, CDR2 SVGAGI, per germline. The CDR3 runs to 14 residues. CDR3 DNA sequence: TGTGCCAGCAGCCGCACGAGCTCTGGAAACACCATATATTTT. Translated: CASSRTSSGNTIYF.

This chain connects TRBV15 to TRBJ1-1; possibly TRBD1 for D (5 bases). Deletions cut 0 bases from V and 4 bases from J, with 15 bases between. CDR3 length: 16 amino acids. Germline CDR1 is LNHNV and CDR2 is YYDKDF (reference sequence). The CDR3 DNA reads TGTGCCACCAGCAGAGATGGAGACAGAAGAGGCACTGAAGCTTTCTTT. This sequence encodes CATSRDGDRRGTEAFF.

This chain connects TRBV27 to TRBJ2-4; 8 positions match TRBD1. The CDR3 has 15 amino acids. V was clipped by 4 bases and J by 1 base; unmatched bases: 3. CDR1 and CDR2 from the germline V gene are MNHEY and SMNVEV (reference sequence). The CDR3 protein is CASSSQGEAKNIQYF. Here the CDR3 DNA reads TGTGCCAGCAGTTCACAGGGGGAGGCCAAAAACATTCAGTACTTC.

The rearrangement links TRBV7-7 to TRBJ2-5; 9 bases map to TRBD2. The ends lost 2 bases at V and 1 base at J; junction bases unmatched: 2. CDR1 is SSHAT, CDR2 FNYEAQ, per germline (reference sequence). The CDR3 spans 15 residues. CDR3 protein: CASSLSSGVQETQYF. The CDR3 coding sequence is TGTGCCAGCAGCTTATCTAGCGGGGTCCAAGAGACCCAGTACTTC. Looking up the rest from reference TRBV7-7 and TRBJ2-5 gives the full variable domain: GAGVSQSPRYKVTKRGQDVTLRCDPISSHATLYWYQQALGQGPEFLTYFNYEAQPDKSGLPSDRFSAERPEGSISTLTIQRTEQRDSAMYRCASSLSSGVQETQYFGPGTRLLVL.

The table lists this clone with a count of one. The chain combines TRBV2 with TRBJ1-1, with TRBD1 as a possible D gene (5 bases). The CDR3 contains 14 residues. The V end lost 5 bases, the J end lost 5 bases, and 15 bases lay between the germline ends. In germline, CDR1 is SNHLY, CDR2 FYNNEI. The CDR3 coding sequence is TGTGCCAGCAGTCTGGACGGGGGAGGGACTGAAGCTTTCTTT. It specifies CASSLDGGGTEAFF.